A selection of T cell receptor beta chains follows, all from one sample in a study of shared clonotypes between healthy human individuals. Produced via immunoSEQ multiplex PCR; TCRdb's table is partial and in-frame only. The table has around 1.1 million clones, 75% to 80% seen once; the top ten hold around 0.61%. Sequencing used memory CD4+ T cells from PBMCs. The receptors originated from a man aged 18 to 35 in good health. Some clones in this sample may be carry-over from other donors' samples. Each CDR3 is given with its conserved first and last residue. D genes are given only for firm matches. Clone size appears in some rows only: once, few, many, or a class for an expanded clone.

TRBV10-1	-	TRBJ2-5	-	CASSESLETQYF	TGCGCCAGCAGTGAGTCGTTGGAGACCCAGTACTTC
TRBV5-1	TRBD1	TRBJ2-3	once	CASSLEGQGAGNTQYF	TGCGCCAGCAGCTTGGAAGGACAGGGGGCGGGAAATACGCAGTATTTT
TRBV7-8	TRBD2	TRBJ2-7	few	CASSPPFRLAVTYEQYF	TGTGCCAGCAGCCCCCCTTTCCGACTAGCGGTCACCTACGAGCAGTACTTC
TRBV28	-	TRBJ2-2	-	CASSGNTGELFF	TGTGCCAGCAGTGGGAACACCGGGGAGCTGTTTTTT
TRBV19	-	TRBJ2-7	-	CASTPTHQGGYEQYF	TGTGCCAGTACTCCGACTCACCAAGGGGGCTACGAGCAGTACTTC
TRBV29-1	-	TRBJ2-1	-	CSVEVGATYNEQFF	TGCAGCGTTGAGGTGGGAGCGACCTACAATGAGCAGTTCTTC
TRBV18	TRBD2	TRBJ2-3	-	CASSPGLAASTDTQYF	TGTGCCAGCTCACCAGGACTAGCGGCTAGCACAGATACGCAGTATTTT
TRBV5-1	-	TRBJ1-1	-	CASSLQGWNTEAFF	TGCGCCAGCAGCCTTCAGGGGTGGAACACTGAAGCTTTCTTT
TRBV7-3	-	TRBJ2-1	-	CASSLGGSYNEQFF	TGTGCCAGCAGCTTAGGCGGATCTTACAATGAGCAGTTCTTC
TRBV30	TRBD2	TRBJ2-7	-	CAWSELAGEDEQYF	TGTGCCTGGAGTGAACTAGCGGGAGAAGACGAGCAGTACTTC
TRBV10-2	-	TRBJ2-3	many	CASSFTGDTQYF	TGCGCCAGCTCTTTCACTGGAGATACGCAGTATTTT
TRBV5-1	TRBD1	TRBJ1-1	-	CASKPGGAFPEAFF	TGCGCCAGCAAGCCAGGGGGTGCCTTTCCTGAAGCTTTCTTT
TRBV28	-	TRBJ2-3	-	CASSPSVLVLDTQYF	TGTGCCAGCAGTCCCAGCGTTTTGGTTCTAGATACGCAGTATTTT
TRBV7-9	TRBD1	TRBJ2-2	-	CASSLGGGATTGELFF	TGTGCCAGCAGCTTAGGAGGGGGCGCTACCACCGGGGAGCTGTTTTTT
TRBV28	-	TRBJ2-7	few	CASGTPTGIREQYF	TGTGCCAGCGGAACACCAACAGGGATACGGGAGCAGTACTTC
TRBV29-1	TRBD2	TRBJ2-5	once	CSVEGRAGGNQETQYF	TGCAGCGTTGAGGGACGGGCGGGAGGGAACCAAGAGACCCAGTACTTC
TRBV7-3	-	TRBJ1-2	-	CASSERDGYGYTF	TGTGCCAGCAGCGAAAGGGACGGGTATGGCTACACCTTC
TRBV15	TRBD2	TRBJ2-1	once	CATSALAGGIGEQFF	TGTGCCACCAGCGCCTTAGCGGGAGGGATAGGTGAGCAGTTCTTC
TRBV5-1	-	TRBJ1-1	-	CASSLALSPKAFF	TGTGCCAGCAGCTTGGCGCTTTCGCCCAAAGCTTTCTTT
TRBV18	TRBD2	TRBJ2-2	-	CAGGLSNTGELFF	TGTGCCGGGGGACTATCGAACACCGGGGAGCTGTTTTTT
TRBV28	TRBD1	TRBJ1-4	-	CASSSQGANEKLFF	TGTGCCAGCAGTTCACAGGGGGCGAATGAAAAACTGTTTTTT
TRBV6-1	TRBD1	TRBJ1-2	-	CASRRQGVYYGYTF	TGTGCCAGCAGGCGACAGGGGGTTTACTATGGCTACACCTTC
TRBV6-5	-	TRBJ2-1	-	CASSSTGGIGNEQFF	TGTGCCAGCAGCTCCACCGGCGGGATCGGAAATGAGCAGTTCTTC
TRBV5-1	-	TRBJ2-5	few	CASSLMGVGKTQYF	TGCGCCAGCAGCTTAATGGGGGTGGGAAAGACCCAGTACTTC
TRBV11-2	TRBD2	TRBJ2-1	-	CASSQNLASGYNEQFF	TGTGCCAGCAGTCAAAACTTGGCTAGCGGCTACAATGAGCAGTTCTTC
TRBV7-9	TRBD1	TRBJ1-1	-	CASSETGPSEAFF	TGTGCCAGCAGCGAGACAGGGCCCTCTGAAGCTTTCTTT
TRBV6-1	-	TRBJ2-7	-	CATGADLPSPYEQYF	TGTGCCACGGGGGCAGACCTTCCTTCACCCTACGAGCAGTACTTC
TRBV5-1	-	TRBJ1-2	-	CASSGTMSGYTF	TGCGCCAGCAGCGGGACGATGAGTGGCTACACCTTC
TRBV7-2	-	TRBJ1-3	-	CASSGRGLGNTIYF	TGTGCCAGCAGCGGTCGGGGCCTGGGAAACACCATATATTTT
TRBV6-5	-	TRBJ1-1	-	CASSPKQGLNTEAFF	TGTGCCAGCAGCCCTAAACAGGGCTTAAACACTGAAGCTTTCTTT
TRBV6-5	-	TRBJ2-1	once	CASSDYYNEQFF	TGTGCCAGCAGTGACTACTACAATGAGCAGTTCTTC
TRBV30	TRBD1	TRBJ1-4	-	CAWSVTRGSEKLFF	TGTGCCTGGAGTGTAACCAGGGGGAGTGAAAAACTGTTTTTT